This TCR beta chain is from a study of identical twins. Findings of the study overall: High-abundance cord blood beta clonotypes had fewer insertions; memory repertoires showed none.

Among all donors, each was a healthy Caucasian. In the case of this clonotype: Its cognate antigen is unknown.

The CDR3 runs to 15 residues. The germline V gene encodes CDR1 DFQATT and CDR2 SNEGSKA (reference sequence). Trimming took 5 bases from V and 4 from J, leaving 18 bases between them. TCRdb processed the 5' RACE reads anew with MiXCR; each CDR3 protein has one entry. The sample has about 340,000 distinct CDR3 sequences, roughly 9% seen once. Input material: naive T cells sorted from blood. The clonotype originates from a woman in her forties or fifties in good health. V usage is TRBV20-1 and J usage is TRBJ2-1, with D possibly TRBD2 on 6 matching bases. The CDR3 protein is CSASKVGGSYNEQFF. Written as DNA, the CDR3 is TGCAGTGCTTCAAAAGTGGGAGGATCTTACAATGAGCAGTTCTTC.